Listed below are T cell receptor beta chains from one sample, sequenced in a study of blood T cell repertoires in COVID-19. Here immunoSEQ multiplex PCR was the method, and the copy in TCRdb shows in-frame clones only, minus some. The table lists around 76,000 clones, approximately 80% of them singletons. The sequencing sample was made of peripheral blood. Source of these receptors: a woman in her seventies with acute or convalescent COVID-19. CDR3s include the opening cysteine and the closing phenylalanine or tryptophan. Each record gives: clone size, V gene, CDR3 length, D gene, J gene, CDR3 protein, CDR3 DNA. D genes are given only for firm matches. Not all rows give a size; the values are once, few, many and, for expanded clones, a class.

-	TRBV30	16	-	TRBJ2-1	CAWSVLSESSYNEQFF	TGTGCCTGGAGTGTACTGAGCGAGAGCTCCTACAATGAGCAGTTCTTC
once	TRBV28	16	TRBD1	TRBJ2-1	CASPPGTGSSYNEQFF	TGTGCCAGTCCCCCGGGGACAGGGAGCTCCTACAATGAGCAGTTCTTC
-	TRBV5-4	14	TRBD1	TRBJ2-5	CASSRDRGQETQYF	TGTGCCAGCAGCCGGGACAGGGGCCAAGAGACCCAGTACTTC
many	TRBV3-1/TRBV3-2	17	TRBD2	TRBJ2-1	CASSRRTSGGPTQEQFF	TGTGCCAGCAGCCGCAGGACTAGCGGGGGGCCGACTCAGGAGCAGTTCTTC
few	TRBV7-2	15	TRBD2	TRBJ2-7	CASSSSSGGAYEQYF	TGTGCCAGCAGCTCCTCTAGCGGGGGGGCCTACGAGCAGTACTTC
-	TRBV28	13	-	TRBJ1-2	CASSSPTSPTETF	TGTGCCAGCAGTTCCCCGACAAGCCCCACGGAAACCTTC
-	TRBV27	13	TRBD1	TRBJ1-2	CASSSDREWGYTF	TGTGCCAGCTCGTCGGACAGGGAGTGGGGCTACACCTTC
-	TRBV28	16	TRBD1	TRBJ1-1	CASSFPATGRHTEAFF	TGTGCCAGCAGTTTCCCAGCGACAGGGAGGCACACTGAAGCTTTCTTT
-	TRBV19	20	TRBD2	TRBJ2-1	CASSTRLAGDLLYPYNEQFF	TGTGCCAGTAGTACTAGACTAGCGGGAGACCTCTTGTACCCCTACAATGAGCAGTTCTTC
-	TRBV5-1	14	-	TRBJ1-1	CASSMGGMNTEAFF	TGCGCCAGCAGCATGGGAGGCATGAACACTGAAGCTTTCTTT
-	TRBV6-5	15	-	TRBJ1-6	CASSRESVELSPLHF	TGTGCCAGCAGCCGCGAGTCGGTTGAATTATCACCCCTCCACTTT
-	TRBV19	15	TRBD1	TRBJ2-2	CATTRDSFRTGELFF	TGTGCCACCACTCGGGACAGTTTTCGCACCGGGGAGCTGTTTTTT
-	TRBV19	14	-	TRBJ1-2	CASSGQGRGRGYTF	TGTGCCAGTAGTGGTCAGGGGAGAGGACGGGGCTACACCTTC
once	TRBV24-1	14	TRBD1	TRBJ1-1	CATSGQGKETEAFF	TGTGCCACCAGCGGACAGGGGAAAGAAACTGAAGCTTTCTTT
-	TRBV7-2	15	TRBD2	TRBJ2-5	CASSLWGGWQETQYF	TGTGCCAGCAGCTTATGGGGGGGATGGCAAGAGACCCAGTACTTC
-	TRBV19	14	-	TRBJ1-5	CASRPDWSNQPQHF	TGTGCCAGTAGACCCGACTGGAGTAACCAGCCCCAGCATTTT
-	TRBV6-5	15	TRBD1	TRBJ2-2	CASSLGTGSNGELFF	TGTGCCAGCAGTTTAGGGACAGGGTCTAACGGGGAGCTGTTTTTT
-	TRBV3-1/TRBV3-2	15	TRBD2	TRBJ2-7	CASSQDLTSVYEQYF	TGTGCCAGCAGCCAAGACCTTACTAGCGTCTACGAGCAGTACTTC
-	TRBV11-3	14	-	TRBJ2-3	CASSLVSSTDTQYF	TGTGCCAGCAGCTTAGTATCTAGCACAGATACGCAGTATTTT
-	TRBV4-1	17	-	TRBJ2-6	CASSQEGLGSGANVLTF	TGCGCCAGCAGCCAAGAGGGGCTGGGGTCTGGGGCCAACGTCCTGACTTTC
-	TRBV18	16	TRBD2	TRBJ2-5	CASSPQLAGIQETQYF	TGTGCCAGCTCACCACAACTAGCGGGGATCCAAGAGACCCAGTACTTC
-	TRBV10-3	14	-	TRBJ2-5	CAIGTTGSQETQYF	TGTGCCATCGGTACCACAGGGAGTCAAGAGACCCAGTACTTC
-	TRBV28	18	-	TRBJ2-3	CASSYRLRLVSSTDTQYF	TGTGCCAGCAGTTACCGACTCCGGCTGGTATCTAGCACAGATACGCAGTATTTT
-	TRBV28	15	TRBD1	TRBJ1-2	CASSLGQALNYGYTF	TGTGCCAGCAGTCTTGGACAGGCTTTAAACTATGGCTACACCTTC
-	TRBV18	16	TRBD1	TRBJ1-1	CASSPRTGGLDTEAFF	TGTGCCAGCTCACCAAGGACAGGGGGGTTGGACACTGAAGCTTTCTTT
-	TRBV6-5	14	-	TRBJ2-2	CASSYSGAIGELFF	TGTGCCAGCAGTTACTCAGGGGCGATCGGGGAGCTGTTTTTT
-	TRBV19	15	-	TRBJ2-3	CASSRFASQTDTQYF	TGTGCCAGTAGTAGATTTGCGTCCCAAACAGATACGCAGTATTTT
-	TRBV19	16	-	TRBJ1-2	CASSVQGRDFGYGYTF	TGTGCCAGTAGTGTACAGGGTAGAGATTTCGGCTATGGCTACACCTTC
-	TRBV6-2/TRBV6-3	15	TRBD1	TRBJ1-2	CASSYGGTANYGYTF	TGTGCCAGCAGTTATGGGGGGACAGCTAACTATGGCTACACCTTC
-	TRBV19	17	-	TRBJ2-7	CASSIDGRSGASYEQYF	TGTGCCAGTAGTATAGATGGAAGGAGTGGCGCCTCCTACGAGCAGTACTTC
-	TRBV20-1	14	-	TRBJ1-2	CSANDGGYGYGYTF	TGCAGTGCTAATGATGGGGGGTATGGCTATGGCTACACCTTC
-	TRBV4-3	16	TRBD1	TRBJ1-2	CASSQTRQGFDYGYTF	TGCGCCAGCAGCCAAACAAGACAGGGTTTTGACTATGGCTACACCTTC
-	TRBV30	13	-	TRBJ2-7	CAWTLPSGLGQYF	TGTGCCTGGACTCTCCCGTCGGGGTTGGGGCAGTACTTC
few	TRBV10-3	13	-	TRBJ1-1	CAISISLDTEAFF	TGTGCCATCAGTATCAGTCTTGACACTGAAGCTTTCTTT
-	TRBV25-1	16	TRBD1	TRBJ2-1	CASSGFGQGWNNEQFF	TGTGCCAGCAGCGGATTCGGACAGGGTTGGAACAATGAGCAGTTCTTC
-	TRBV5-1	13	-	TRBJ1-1	CASSLAQGTEAFF	TGCGCCAGCAGCTTGGCCCAGGGAACTGAAGCTTTCTTT
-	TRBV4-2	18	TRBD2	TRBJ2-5	CASSQQPTGLAGDETQYF	TGTGCCAGCAGCCAGCAGCCAACGGGACTAGCGGGAGATGAGACCCAGTACTTC
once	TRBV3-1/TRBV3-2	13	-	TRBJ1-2	CASSQASNYGYTF	TGTGCCAGCAGCCAAGCCAGTAACTATGGCTACACCTTC
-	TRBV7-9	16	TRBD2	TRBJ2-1	CASSLVSGSETNEQFF	TGTGCCAGCAGCTTAGTTAGCGGGAGTGAAACCAATGAGCAGTTCTTC
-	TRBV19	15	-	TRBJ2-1	CASSADWESYNEQFF	TGTGCCAGTAGTGCCGACTGGGAGTCGTACAATGAGCAGTTCTTC
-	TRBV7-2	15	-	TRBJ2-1	CASSFIAKTYNEQFF	TGTGCCAGCAGCTTCATAGCGAAAACCTACAATGAGCAGTTCTTC
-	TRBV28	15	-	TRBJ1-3	CASSSPGEPGNTIYF	TGTGCCAGCAGTTCCCCCGGGGAGCCGGGAAACACCATATATTTT
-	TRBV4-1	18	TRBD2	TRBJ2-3	CASSQDRRWTSTQDTQYF	TGCGCCAGCAGCCAAGATCGTCGGTGGACTAGCACCCAAGATACGCAGTATTTT
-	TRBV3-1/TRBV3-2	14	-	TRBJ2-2	CASSQNQVGGELFF	TGTGCCAGCAGCCAGAATCAGGTTGGCGGGGAGCTGTTTTTT
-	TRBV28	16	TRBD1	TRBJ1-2	CASSQAGQGAIFGYTF	TGTGCCAGCAGCCAGGCGGGACAGGGGGCGATTTTCGGCTACACCTTC
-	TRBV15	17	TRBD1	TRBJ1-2	CATSRDLTGEEFYGYTF	TGTGCCACCAGCAGAGATTTGACAGGGGAGGAGTTCTATGGCTACACCTTC